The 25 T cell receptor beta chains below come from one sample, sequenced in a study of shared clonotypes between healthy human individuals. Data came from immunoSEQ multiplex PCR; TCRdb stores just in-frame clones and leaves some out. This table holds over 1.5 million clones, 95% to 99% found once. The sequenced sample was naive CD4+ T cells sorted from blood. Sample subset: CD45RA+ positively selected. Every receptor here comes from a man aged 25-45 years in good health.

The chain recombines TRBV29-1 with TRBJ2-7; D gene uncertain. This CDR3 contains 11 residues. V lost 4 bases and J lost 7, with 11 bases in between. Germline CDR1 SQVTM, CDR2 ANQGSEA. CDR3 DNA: TGCAGCGTTGTAAACAGAATTGAGCAGTACTTC. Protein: CSVVNRIEQYF.

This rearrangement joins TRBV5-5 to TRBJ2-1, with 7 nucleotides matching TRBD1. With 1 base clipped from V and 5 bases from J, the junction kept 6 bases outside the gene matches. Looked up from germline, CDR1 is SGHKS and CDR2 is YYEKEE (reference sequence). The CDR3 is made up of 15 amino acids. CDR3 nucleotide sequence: TGTGCCAGCAGCTTGAAGCTTGGGACAGACAATGAGCAGTTCTTC. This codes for CASSLKLGTDNEQFF.

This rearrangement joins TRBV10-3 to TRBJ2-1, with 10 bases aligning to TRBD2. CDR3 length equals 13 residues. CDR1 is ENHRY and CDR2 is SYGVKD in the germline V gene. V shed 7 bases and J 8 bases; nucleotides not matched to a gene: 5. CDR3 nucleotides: TGTGCCATCACTAGCGGGAGTAAGGATGAGCAGTTCTTC. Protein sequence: CAITSGSKDEQFF.

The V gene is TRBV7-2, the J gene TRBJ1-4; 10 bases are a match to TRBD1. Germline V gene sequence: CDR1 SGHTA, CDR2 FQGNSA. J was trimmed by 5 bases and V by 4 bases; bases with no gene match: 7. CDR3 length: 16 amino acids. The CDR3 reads CASSSGDRGINEKLFF. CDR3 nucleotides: TGTGCCAGCAGCTCGGGGGACAGGGGAATCAATGAAAAACTGTTTTTT.

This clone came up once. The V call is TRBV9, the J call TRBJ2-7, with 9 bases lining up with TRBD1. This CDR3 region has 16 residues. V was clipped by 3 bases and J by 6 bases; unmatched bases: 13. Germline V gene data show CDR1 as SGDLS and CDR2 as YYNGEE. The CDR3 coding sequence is TGTGCCAGCAGCGCGCGCCACGGGACAGGGCATACCGAGCAGTACTTC. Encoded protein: CASSARHGTGHTEQYF.

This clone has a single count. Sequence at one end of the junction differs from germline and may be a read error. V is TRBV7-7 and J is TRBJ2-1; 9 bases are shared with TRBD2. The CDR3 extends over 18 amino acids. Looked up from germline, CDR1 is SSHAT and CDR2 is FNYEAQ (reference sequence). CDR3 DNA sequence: TGTGCTAGCAGCTTAGGTCCATTTCGCGGGAGGGCCAAAAATGAGCAGTTCTTC. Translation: CASSLGPFRGRAKNEQFF.

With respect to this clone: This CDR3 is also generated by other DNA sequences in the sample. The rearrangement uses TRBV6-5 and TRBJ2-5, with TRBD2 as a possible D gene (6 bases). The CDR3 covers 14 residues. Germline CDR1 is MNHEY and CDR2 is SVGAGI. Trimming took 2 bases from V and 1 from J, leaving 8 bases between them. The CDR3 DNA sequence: TGTGCCAGCAGTTACCTGGGAGGCCAAGAGACCCAGTACTTC. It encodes CASSYLGGQETQYF.

CDR3 protein: CASSSRLAPYNEQFF. The CDR3, as DNA: TGTGCCAGCAGCTCCCGACTAGCGCCGTACAATGAGCAGTTCTTC. The chain employs TRBV11-3 and TRBJ2-1, with 8 bases aligning to TRBD2. With V trimmed by 4 bases and J by 4 bases, 6 bases remained unmatched. Germline V CDR1 and CDR2: SGHNT, YENEEA. The CDR3 sequence is 15 residues long.

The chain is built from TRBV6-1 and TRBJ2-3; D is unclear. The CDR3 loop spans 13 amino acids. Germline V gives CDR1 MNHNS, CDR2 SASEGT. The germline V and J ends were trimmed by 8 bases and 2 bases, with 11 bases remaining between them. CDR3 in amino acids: CASLRVFTDTQYF. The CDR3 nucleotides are TGTGCCAGCCTCAGAGTTTTCACAGATACGCAGTATTTT.

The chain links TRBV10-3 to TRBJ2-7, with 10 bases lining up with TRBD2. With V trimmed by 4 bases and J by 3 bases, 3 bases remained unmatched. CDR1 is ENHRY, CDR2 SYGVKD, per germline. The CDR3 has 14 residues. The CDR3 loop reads CAISGTSGVYEQYF. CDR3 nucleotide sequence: TGTGCCATCAGTGGGACTAGCGGAGTCTACGAGCAGTACTTC.

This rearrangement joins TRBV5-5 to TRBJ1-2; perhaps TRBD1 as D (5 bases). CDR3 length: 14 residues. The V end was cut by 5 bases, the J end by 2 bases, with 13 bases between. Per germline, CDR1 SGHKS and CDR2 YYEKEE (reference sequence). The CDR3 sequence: CASREHWGNYGYTF. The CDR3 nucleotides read TGTGCCAGCAGAGAGCACTGGGGCAACTATGGCTACACCTTC.

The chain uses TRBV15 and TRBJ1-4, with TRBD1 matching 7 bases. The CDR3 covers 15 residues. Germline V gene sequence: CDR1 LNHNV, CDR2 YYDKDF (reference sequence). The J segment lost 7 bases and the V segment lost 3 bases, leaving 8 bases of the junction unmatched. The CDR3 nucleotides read TGTGCCACCAGCAGCGAGGACAGGCGCGGTGAAAAACTGTTTTTT. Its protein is CATSSEDRRGEKLFF.

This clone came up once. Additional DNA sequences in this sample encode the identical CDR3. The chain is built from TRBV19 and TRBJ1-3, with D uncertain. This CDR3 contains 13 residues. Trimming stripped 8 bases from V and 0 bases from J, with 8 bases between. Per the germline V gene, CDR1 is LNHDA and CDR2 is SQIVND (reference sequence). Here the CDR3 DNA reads TGTGCCAGTTCCAGAAGCTCTGGAAACACCATATATTTT. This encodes CASSRSSGNTIYF.

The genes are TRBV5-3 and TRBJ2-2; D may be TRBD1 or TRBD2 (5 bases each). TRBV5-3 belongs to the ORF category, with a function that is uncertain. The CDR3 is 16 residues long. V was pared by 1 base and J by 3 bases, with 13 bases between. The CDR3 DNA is TGTGCCAGAAGCTTGATTGGGACCGAAGACACCGGGGAGCTGTTTTTT. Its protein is CARSLIGTEDTGELFF.

CDR3 nucleotides: TGCAGCGTTCTCCGACAGGCTAAGACTGAAGCTTTCTTT. As protein: CSVLRQAKTEAFF. The chain joins TRBV29-1 to TRBJ1-1, with D perhaps TRBD1 (6 bases). V was trimmed by 5 bases and J by 5 bases, leaving 15 bases between them. Germline V gene data show CDR1 as SQVTM and CDR2 as ANQGSEA. The CDR3 loop spans 13 amino acids.

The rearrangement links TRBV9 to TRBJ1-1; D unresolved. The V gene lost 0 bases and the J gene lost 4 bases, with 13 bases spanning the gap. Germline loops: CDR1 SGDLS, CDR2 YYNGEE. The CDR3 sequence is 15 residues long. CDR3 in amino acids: CASSVEDGGVTEAFF. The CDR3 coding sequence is TGTGCCAGCAGCGTAGAGGATGGTGGTGTCACTGAAGCTTTCTTT.

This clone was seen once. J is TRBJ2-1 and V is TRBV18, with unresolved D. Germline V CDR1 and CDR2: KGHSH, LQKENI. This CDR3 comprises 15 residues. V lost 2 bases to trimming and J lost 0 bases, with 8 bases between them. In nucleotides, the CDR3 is TGTGCCAGCTCACCATTCGCCAGCTCCTACAATGAGCAGTTCTTC. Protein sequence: CASSPFASSYNEQFF.

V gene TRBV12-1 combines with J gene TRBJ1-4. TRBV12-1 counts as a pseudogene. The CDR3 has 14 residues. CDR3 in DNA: TGTGCCAGCAGCCCAGAGGCAACTAATGAAAAACTGTTTTTT. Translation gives CASSPEATNEKLFF.

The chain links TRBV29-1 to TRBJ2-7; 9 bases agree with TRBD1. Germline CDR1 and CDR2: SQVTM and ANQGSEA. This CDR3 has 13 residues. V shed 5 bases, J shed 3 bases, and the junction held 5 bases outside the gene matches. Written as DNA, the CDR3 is TGCAGCGTTAAAGGGGGACAGGGCTACGAGCAGTACTTC. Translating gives CSVKGGQGYEQYF.

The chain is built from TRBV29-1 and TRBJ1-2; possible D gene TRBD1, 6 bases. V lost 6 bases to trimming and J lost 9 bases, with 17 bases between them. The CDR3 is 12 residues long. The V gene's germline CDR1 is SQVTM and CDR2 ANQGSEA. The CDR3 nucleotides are TGCAGCGTCGACCAGGGGCGCAGGAGCTACACCTTC. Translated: CSVDQGRRSYTF.

The CDR3 DNA is TGCGCCAGCAGCCAAGTCCAGGGGATGAACACTGAAGCTTTCTTT. It yields the protein CASSQVQGMNTEAFF. The chain combines TRBV5-1 with TRBJ1-1; tentative D call: TRBD1 (6 bases). The CDR3 runs to 15 residues. CDR1 is SGHRS and CDR2 is YFSETQ in the germline V gene. Trimming left V 4 bases short and J 0 bases short, with 13 bases between.

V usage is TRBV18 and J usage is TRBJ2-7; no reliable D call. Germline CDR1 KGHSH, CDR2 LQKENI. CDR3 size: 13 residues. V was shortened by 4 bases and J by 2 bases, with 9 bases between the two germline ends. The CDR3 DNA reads TGTGCCAGCTCACTCGGTAGTACCTACGAGCAGTACTTC. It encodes CASSLGSTYEQYF.

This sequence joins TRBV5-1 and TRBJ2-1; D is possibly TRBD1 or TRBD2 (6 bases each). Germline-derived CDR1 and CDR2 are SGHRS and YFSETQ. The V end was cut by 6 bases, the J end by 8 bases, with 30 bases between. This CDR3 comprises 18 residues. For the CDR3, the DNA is TGCGCCAGCAACCCCCCGGACACAGGGAGGATCACCTATGATGAGCAGTTCTTC. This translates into CASNPPDTGRITYDEQFF. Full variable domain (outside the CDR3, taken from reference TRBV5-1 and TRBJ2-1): KAGVTQTPRYLIKTRGQQVTLSCSPISGHRSVSWYQQTPGQGLQFLFEYFSETQRNKGNFPGRFSGRQFSNSRSEMNVSTLELGDSALYLCASNPPDTGRITYDEQFFGPGTRLTVL.

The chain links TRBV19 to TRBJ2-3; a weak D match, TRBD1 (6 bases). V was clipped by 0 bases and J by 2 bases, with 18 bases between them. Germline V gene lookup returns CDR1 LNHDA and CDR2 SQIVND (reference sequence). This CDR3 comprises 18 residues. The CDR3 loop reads CASSIDGPGASYTDTQYF. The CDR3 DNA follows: TGTGCCAGTAGTATAGATGGCCCAGGGGCGTCTTACACAGATACGCAGTATTTT.

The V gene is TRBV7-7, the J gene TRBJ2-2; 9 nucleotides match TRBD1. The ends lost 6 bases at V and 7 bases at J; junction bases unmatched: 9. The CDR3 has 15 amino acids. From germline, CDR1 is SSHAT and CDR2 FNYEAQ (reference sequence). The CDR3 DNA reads TGTGCCAGCAGATCCACAGGGGGCGCGGGCGGGGAGCTGTTTTTT. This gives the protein CASRSTGGAGGELFF.